This T cell receptor (beta chain) comes out of a study of OX40 agonist ivuxolimab in advanced cancers. The ends lost 2 bases at V and 1 base at J; junction bases unmatched: 3. Per the germline V gene, CDR1 is KGHSH and CDR2 is LQKENI. The CDR3 extends over 15 amino acids. The table lists this clone with a count of one. Libraries were prepared by immunoSEQ multiplex PCR; TCRdb keeps only in-frame clonotypes and omits some of them. Here the sample spans around 140,000 clones, more than 85% being singletons. This sequence joins TRBV18 and TRBJ2-3, with TRBD1 matching 7 bases. The receptor was isolated from an adult with an advanced solid tumor such as melanoma, head and neck, liver or kidney cancer. Sequenced here: CD4+ or CD8+ T cells sorted from blood, sampled in a trial of the OX40 agonist ivuxolimab. In nucleotides, the CDR3 is TGTGCCAGCTCACCAGAGGGGGCCGGCACAGATACGCAGTATTTT. Its translation: CASSPEGAGTDTQYF.